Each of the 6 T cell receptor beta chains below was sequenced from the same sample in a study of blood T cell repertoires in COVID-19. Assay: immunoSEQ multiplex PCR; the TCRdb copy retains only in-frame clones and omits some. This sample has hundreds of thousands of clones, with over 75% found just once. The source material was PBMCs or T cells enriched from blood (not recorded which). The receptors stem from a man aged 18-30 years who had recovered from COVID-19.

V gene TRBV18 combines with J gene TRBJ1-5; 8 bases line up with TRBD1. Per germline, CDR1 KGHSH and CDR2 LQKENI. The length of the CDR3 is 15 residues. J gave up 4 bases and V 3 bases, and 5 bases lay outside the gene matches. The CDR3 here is CASSPSGTGNQPQHF. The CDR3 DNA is TGTGCCAGCTCACCTTCCGGGACAGGAAATCAGCCCCAGCATTTT.

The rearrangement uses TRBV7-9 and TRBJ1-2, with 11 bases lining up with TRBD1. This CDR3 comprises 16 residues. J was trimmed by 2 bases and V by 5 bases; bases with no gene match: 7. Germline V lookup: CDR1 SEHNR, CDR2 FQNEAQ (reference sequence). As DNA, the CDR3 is TGTGCCAGCAGCCCGGACAGGGGGCTATCGAACTATGGCTACACCTTC. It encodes CASSPDRGLSNYGYTF.

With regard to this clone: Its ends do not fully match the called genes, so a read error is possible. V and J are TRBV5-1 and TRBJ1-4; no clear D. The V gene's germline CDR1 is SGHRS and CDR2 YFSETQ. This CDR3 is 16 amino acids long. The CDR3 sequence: CASSLGLRETNEKLFF. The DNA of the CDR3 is TGCGCCAGCAGTTTGGGTCTCCGGGAAACTAATGAAAAACTGTTTTTT.

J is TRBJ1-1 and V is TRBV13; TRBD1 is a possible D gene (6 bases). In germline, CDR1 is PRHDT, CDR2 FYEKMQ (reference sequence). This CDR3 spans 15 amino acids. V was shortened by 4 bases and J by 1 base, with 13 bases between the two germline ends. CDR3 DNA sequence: TGTGCCAGCAGCTCCCCGGGACATGGGAACACTGAAGCTTTCTTT. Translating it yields CASSSPGHGNTEAFF. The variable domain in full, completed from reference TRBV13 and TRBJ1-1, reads AAGVIQSPRHLIKEKRETATLKCYPIPRHDTVYWYQQGPGQDPQFLISFYEKMQSDKGSIPDRFSAQQFSDYHSELNMSSLELGDSALYFCASSSPGHGNTEAFFGQGTRLTVV.

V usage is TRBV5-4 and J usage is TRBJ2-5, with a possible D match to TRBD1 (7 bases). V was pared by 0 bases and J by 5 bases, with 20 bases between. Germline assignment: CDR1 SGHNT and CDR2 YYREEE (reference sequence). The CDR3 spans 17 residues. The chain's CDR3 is CASSLGGRTGGGETQYF. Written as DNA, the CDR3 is TGTGCCAGCAGCTTGGGGGGGAGGACAGGCGGAGGGGAGACCCAGTACTTC. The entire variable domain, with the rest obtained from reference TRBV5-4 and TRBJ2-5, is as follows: ETGVTQSPTHLIKTRGQQVTLRCSSQSGHNTVSWYQQALGQGPQFIFQYYREEENGRGNFPPRFSGLQFPNYSSELNVNALELDDSALYLCASSLGGRTGGGETQYFGPGTRLLVL.

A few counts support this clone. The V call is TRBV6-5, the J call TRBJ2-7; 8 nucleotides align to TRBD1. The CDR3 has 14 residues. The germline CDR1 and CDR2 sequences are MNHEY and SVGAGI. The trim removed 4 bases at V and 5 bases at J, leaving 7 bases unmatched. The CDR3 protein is CASSFRGLLDEQYF. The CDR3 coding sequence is TGTGCCAGCAGTTTCAGGGGGCTCCTGGACGAGCAGTACTTC.